The TCR beta chain under discussion was sequenced for a study of T cells in Graves' hyperthyroidism and ophthalmopathy. This clonotype was seen more than once but under ten times. Amplification of TCR beta CDR3 regions used RNA as the template. The TCR CDR3 first-round RT-PCR relied on the HTBI primer set. TCRdb redid the calling of the multiplex PCR reads with MiXCR, one entry per CDR3 protein. The table records around 580,000 distinct CDR3 sequences, 46% of them present only once. V was pared by 0 bases and J by 7 bases, with 13 bases between. The germline V gene has CDR1 SGHNT and CDR2 YYREEE (reference sequence). The CDR3 is 14 amino acids.

The origin of this receptor is a woman aged 18-30 years with Graves' hyperthyroidism. The chain links TRBV5-4 to TRBJ1-1; D not certain. The material sequenced was peripheral blood or thyroid tissue (not recorded which). In nucleotides, the CDR3 is TGTGCCAGCAGCTTGGGACTACCAGGTTTTGAAGCTTTCTTT. It is translated as CASSLGLPGFEAFF.